The rows below give T cell receptor beta chains drawn from one sample of a study of cytomegalovirus exposure and HLA in healthy donors. Repertoires were generated with immunoSEQ multiplex PCR, while TCRdb's copy carries only in-frame clones and drops some. The sample has 150,000 to 200,000 clones, just under 85% seen once; the top ten hold about 2.1%. Material for sequencing was PBMCs. The receptors were sampled from a man in his thirties or forties in good health and CMV-seropositive. CDR3s leave out the opening cysteine and the closing phenylalanine or tryptophan.

j_call: TRBJ1-2; v_call: TRBV18; cdr3_aa: ASSPEGGGGYYGYT
j_call: TRBJ2-2; v_call: TRBV9; cdr3_aa: ASSDSGGNTGELF
j_call: TRBJ1-4; v_call: TRBV28; cdr3_aa: ASRPQDATNEKLF
j_call: TRBJ2-5; v_call: TRBV7-6; cdr3_aa: ASSPRQDQETQY
j_call: TRBJ1-1; v_call: TRBV7-6; cdr3_aa: ASSLGVEGGTEAF
j_call: TRBJ1-1; v_call: TRBV27; cdr3_aa: ASSLGGSGTEAF
j_call: TRBJ2-7; v_call: TRBV5-1; cdr3_aa: ASSLAGDRSGEQY
j_call: TRBJ2-5; v_call: TRBV19; cdr3_aa: ASSMRETQY
j_call: TRBJ2-3; v_call: TRBV14; cdr3_aa: ASSRVPQGTQY
j_call: TRBJ1-2; v_call: TRBV29-1; cdr3_aa: SVSGEGVNGYT
j_call: TRBJ1-1; v_call: TRBV5-6; cdr3_aa: ASSLGFWGVDYTEAF
j_call: TRBJ1-1; v_call: TRBV25-1; cdr3_aa: ASSLLSPGQGDTEAF
j_call: TRBJ1-5; v_call: TRBV6-6; cdr3_aa: ASSYSGDYQPQH
j_call: TRBJ1-1; v_call: TRBV25-1; cdr3_aa: ASRWGGTEAF
j_call: TRBJ2-7; v_call: TRBV4-3; cdr3_aa: ASSPDFKSSYEQY
j_call: TRBJ2-5; v_call: TRBV6-4; cdr3_aa: ASSDWEGTETQY
j_call: TRBJ2-3; v_call: TRBV11-3; cdr3_aa: ASNPTGTDTQY
j_call: TRBJ2-3; v_call: TRBV7-2; cdr3_aa: ASTQTGGTDTQY
j_call: TRBJ2-3; v_call: TRBV11-3; cdr3_aa: ASSMGLADTQY
j_call: TRBJ1-4; v_call: TRBV6-5; cdr3_aa: ASSLGGVDGNEKLF
j_call: TRBJ1-3; v_call: TRBV5-1; cdr3_aa: ASSLEFVSGNTIY
j_call: TRBJ1-6; v_call: TRBV14; cdr3_aa: ASSAPPTLFRDSPLH
j_call: TRBJ1-4; v_call: TRBV12-5; cdr3_aa: ASGATEMKLF
j_call: TRBJ2-3; v_call: TRBV6-4; cdr3_aa: ASSLWTASTDTQY
j_call: TRBJ1-2; v_call: TRBV18; cdr3_aa: ASSPPNSQINYGYT
j_call: TRBJ1-2; v_call: TRBV14; cdr3_aa: ASSQSIRGYT
j_call: TRBJ2-3; v_call: TRBV9; cdr3_aa: ASSPYLHGGGRTDTQY
j_call: TRBJ1-2; v_call: TRBV10-3; cdr3_aa: AISESGRGGYT
j_call: TRBJ1-5; v_call: TRBV30; cdr3_aa: AWSVGLSYAPQH
j_call: TRBJ2-7; v_call: TRBV21-1; cdr3_aa: ASSKTTARRSKNFFSYEQY
j_call: TRBJ2-5; v_call: TRBV13; cdr3_aa: ASSLEKRGGSQETQY
j_call: TRBJ1-3; v_call: TRBV28; cdr3_aa: ASGPTGGNTIY
j_call: TRBJ2-1; v_call: TRBV11-2; cdr3_aa: ASSLPRTGGINEQF
j_call: TRBJ2-5; v_call: TRBV27; cdr3_aa: ASSFRTSKETQY
j_call: TRBJ2-7; v_call: TRBV11-2; cdr3_aa: ATCRGALYEQY
j_call: TRBJ2-3; v_call: TRBV7-2; cdr3_aa: ASSSQGSSSTDTQY
j_call: TRBJ1-2; v_call: TRBV5-6; cdr3_aa: ASSFSRYGYT
j_call: TRBJ1-5; v_call: TRBV5-1; cdr3_aa: ASSPEGPFSNQPQH
j_call: TRBJ2-1; v_call: TRBV7-9; cdr3_aa: ASLPGTRKQSYNEQF
j_call: TRBJ2-1; v_call: TRBV7-9; cdr3_aa: ASSPGGQEQF
j_call: TRBJ2-4; v_call: TRBV2; cdr3_aa: ASSASGGTLAKNIQY
j_call: TRBJ2-1; v_call: TRBV5-1; cdr3_aa: ASSLGQSNEQF
j_call: TRBJ2-1; v_call: TRBV9; cdr3_aa: ASSRSATNRVEQF